The next 4 T cell receptor beta chains were all read from a single sample in a study of CD8+CD57+ T cells in acquired aplastic anemia. Genomic DNA, serving as template, underwent TCR beta VDJ and CDR3 profiling. TCRdb independently ran MiXCR on the reads; one entry per CDR3 protein. The sample shows hundreds of thousands of distinct CDR3 sequences, about a third of them seen only once. For sequencing, patients were chosen who had shown expansion of CD8+CD57+ cells by flow cytometry. The sequencing sample was made of sorted CD4+, CD8+, or CD8+CD57+ T cells (not recorded which) from PBMCs. Every receptor here comes from a human donor with aplastic anemia.

The chain carries TRBV6-1 and TRBJ2-7; 12 bases align to TRBD2. Germline values: CDR1 MNHNS, CDR2 SASEGT. The CDR3 contains 14 residues. With V trimmed by 8 bases and J by 9 bases, 11 bases remained unmatched. CDR3 sequence: CASRTTSGSLSQYF. CDR3 nucleotide sequence: TGTGCCAGCCGGACGACTAGCGGGAGTTTGTCGCAGTACTTC.

There are many counts of this clonotype. V and J are TRBV19 and TRBJ2-7; D is ambiguous. Trimming pared 3 bases from V and 1 base from J, leaving 10 bases between. The CDR3 has 14 residues. Germline assignment: CDR1 LNHDA and CDR2 SQIVND (reference sequence). The CDR3 sequence is CASSIGTWSYEQYF. Here the CDR3 DNA reads TGTGCCAGTAGTATCGGCACCTGGTCCTACGAGCAGTACTTC.

This clonotype appeared a few times. The chain has TRBV25-1 and TRBJ2-2; D perhaps matches TRBD2 (6 bases). The CDR3 is 14 residues long. Germline V gene data show CDR1 as MGHDK and CDR2 as SYGVNS. The V gene lost 5 bases and the J gene lost 6 bases, with 13 bases spanning the gap. The CDR3 sequence: CASSRGSRAGELFF. CDR3 nucleotides: TGTGCCAGCAGTCGGGGGTCGCGGGCCGGGGAGCTGTTTTTT.

The table lists this clonotype with a few counts. V is TRBV19 and J is TRBJ1-1; D is possibly TRBD1 (5 bases). CDR3 length: 13 residues. V dropped 5 bases and J dropped 5 bases, with 12 bases sitting between them. The V gene's germline CDR1 is LNHDA and CDR2 SQIVND (reference sequence). The CDR3 sequence is CASSVLGETEAFF. The CDR3 coding sequence is TGTGCCAGTAGTGTACTAGGGGAAACTGAAGCTTTCTTT.